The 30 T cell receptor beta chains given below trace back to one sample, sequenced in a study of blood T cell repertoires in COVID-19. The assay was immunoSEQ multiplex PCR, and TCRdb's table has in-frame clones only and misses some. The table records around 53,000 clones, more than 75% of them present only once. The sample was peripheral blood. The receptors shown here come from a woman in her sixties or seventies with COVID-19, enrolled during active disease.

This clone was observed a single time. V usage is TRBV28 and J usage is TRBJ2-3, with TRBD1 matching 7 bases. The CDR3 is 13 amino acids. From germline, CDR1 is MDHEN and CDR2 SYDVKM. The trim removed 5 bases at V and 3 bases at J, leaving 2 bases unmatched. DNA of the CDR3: TGTGCCAGCAGTCTACAGGGGACAGATACGCAGTATTTT. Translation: CASSLQGTDTQYF.

The CDR3 protein is CASRAQLGSTGTSGNTIYF. The CDR3 DNA sequence: TGTGCCAGTCGGGCACAACTGGGGAGTACAGGGACCTCTGGAAACACCATATATTTT. The gene calls are TRBV19 and TRBJ1-3; D may be TRBD1 (6 bases). Looked up from germline, CDR1 is LNHDA and CDR2 is SQIVND (reference sequence). The CDR3 is made up of 19 amino acids. The germline V and J ends were trimmed by 8 bases and 0 bases, with 26 bases remaining between them.

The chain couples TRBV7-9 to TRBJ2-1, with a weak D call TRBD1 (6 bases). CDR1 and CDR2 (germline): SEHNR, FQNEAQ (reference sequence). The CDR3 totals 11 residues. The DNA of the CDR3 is TGTGTCGCGAGGGGGTCTGGTGAGCAGTTCTTC. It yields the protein CVARGSGEQFF.

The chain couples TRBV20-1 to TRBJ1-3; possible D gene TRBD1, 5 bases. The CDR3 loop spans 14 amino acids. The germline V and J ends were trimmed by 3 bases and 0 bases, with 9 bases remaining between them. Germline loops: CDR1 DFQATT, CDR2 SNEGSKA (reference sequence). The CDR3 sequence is CSASPGVSGNTIYF. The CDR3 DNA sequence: TGCAGTGCTAGTCCGGGGGTCTCTGGAAACACCATATATTTT.

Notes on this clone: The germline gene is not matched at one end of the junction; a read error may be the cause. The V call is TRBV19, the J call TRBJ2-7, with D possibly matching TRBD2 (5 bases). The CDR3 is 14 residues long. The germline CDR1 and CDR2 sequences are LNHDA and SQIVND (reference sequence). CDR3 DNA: TGTGCCGGTAGTATAGCCGGACTCACCTACGAGCAGTACTTC. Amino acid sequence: CAGSIAGLTYEQYF. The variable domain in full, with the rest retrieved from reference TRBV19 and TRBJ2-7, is DGGITQSPKYLFRKEGQNVTLSCEQNLNHDAMYWYRQDPGQGLRLIYYSQIVNDFQKGDIAEGYSVSREKKESFPLTVTSAQKNPTAFYLCAGSIAGLTYEQYFGPGTRLTVT.

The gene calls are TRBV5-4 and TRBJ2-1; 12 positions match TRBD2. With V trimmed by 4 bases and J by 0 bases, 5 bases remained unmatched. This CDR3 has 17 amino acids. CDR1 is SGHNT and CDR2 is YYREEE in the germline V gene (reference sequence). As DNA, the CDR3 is TGTGCCAGCAGCCCGAGACTAGCGGGAGTCTCCTACAATGAGCAGTTCTTC. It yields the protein CASSPRLAGVSYNEQFF.

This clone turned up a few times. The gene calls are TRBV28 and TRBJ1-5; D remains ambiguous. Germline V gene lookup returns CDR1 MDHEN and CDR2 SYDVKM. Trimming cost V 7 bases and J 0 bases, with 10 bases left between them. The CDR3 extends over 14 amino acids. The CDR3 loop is CASKNSLSNQPQHF. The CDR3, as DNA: TGTGCCAGCAAGAACAGCCTTAGCAATCAGCCCCAGCATTTT.

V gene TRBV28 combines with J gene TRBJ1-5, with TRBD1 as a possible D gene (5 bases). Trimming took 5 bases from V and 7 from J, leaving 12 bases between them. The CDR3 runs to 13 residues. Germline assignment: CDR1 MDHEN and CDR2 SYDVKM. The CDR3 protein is CASSIPGNQPQHF. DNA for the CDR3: TGTGCCAGCAGTATCCCAGGGAACCAGCCCCAGCATTTT.

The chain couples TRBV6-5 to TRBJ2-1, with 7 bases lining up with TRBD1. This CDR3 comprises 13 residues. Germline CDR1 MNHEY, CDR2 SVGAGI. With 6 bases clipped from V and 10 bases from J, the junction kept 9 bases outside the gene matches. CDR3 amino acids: CASRSGDREEQFF. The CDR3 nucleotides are TGTGCCAGCAGAAGCGGCGACAGGGAAGAGCAGTTCTTC.

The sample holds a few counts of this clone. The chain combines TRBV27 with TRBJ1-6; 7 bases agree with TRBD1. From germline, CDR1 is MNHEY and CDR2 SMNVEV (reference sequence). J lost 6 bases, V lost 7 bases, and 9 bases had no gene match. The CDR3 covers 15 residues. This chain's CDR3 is CASNPGGRGNSPLHF. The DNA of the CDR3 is TGTGCCAGCAATCCAGGGGGTCGGGGTAATTCACCCCTCCACTTT.

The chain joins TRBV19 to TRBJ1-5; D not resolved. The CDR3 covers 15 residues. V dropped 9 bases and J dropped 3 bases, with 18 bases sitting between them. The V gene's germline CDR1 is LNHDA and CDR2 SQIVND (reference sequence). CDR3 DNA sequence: TGTGCCAGCAGACCAGCGTCGGGAAACAATCAGCCCCAGCATTTT. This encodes CASRPASGNNQPQHF.

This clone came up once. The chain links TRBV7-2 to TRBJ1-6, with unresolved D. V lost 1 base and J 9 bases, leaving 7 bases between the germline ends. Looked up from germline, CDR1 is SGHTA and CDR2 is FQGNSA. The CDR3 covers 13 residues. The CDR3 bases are TGTGCCAGCAGCTTAGTAGTTGGTTCACCCCTCCACTTT. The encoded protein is CASSLVVGSPLHF.

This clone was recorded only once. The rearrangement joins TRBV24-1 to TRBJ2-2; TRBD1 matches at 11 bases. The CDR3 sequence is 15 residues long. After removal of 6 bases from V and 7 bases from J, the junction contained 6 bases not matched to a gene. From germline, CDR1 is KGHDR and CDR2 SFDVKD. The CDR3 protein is CATSFRTGGFGELFF. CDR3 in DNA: TGTGCCACCAGTTTCCGGACAGGGGGCTTCGGGGAGCTGTTTTTT.

CDR3 in amino acids: CASSQGGEYYNEQFF. The CDR3 DNA is TGTGCCAGCAGCCAAGGGGGGGAGTATTACAATGAGCAGTTCTTC. The rearrangement uses TRBV14 and TRBJ2-1; TRBD2 is a possible D gene (6 bases). CDR1 SGHDN and CDR2 FVKESK come from the germline V gene. The CDR3 runs 15 residues. V was shortened by 1 base and J by 4 bases, with 11 bases between the two germline ends.

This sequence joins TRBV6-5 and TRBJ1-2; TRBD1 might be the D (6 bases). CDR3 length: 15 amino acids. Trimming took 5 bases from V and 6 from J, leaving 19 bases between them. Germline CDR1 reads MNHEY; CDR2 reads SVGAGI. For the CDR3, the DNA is TGTGCCAGCAGTAGGACAGAATCTTCAAGTAATGGCTACACCTTC. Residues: CASSRTESSSNGYTF.

In DNA form, the CDR3 reads TGTGCCACCAGTGATTTGAAGCGGGAGAATGAGCAGTTCTTC. Protein product: CATSDLKRENEQFF. This sequence joins TRBV24-1 and TRBJ2-1; TRBD2 agrees at 8 bases. Trimming removed 0 bases from V and 7 bases from J; junction bases left unmatched: 1. Germline CDR1 KGHDR, CDR2 SFDVKD. This CDR3 is 14 amino acids long.

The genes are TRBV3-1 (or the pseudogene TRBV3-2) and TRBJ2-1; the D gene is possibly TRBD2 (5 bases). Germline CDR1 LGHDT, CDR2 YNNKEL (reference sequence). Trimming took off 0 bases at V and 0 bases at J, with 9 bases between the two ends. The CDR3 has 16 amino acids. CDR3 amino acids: CASSQEGSRSYNEQFF. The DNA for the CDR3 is TGTGCCAGCAGCCAAGAGGGGAGCCGCTCCTACAATGAGCAGTTCTTC.

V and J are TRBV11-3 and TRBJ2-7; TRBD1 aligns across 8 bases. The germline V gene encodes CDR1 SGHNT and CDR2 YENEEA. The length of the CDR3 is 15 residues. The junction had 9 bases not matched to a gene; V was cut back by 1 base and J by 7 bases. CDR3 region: CASSLAPLQGEEQYF. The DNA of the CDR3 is TGTGCCAGCAGCTTAGCCCCCTTACAGGGGGAAGAGCAGTACTTC.

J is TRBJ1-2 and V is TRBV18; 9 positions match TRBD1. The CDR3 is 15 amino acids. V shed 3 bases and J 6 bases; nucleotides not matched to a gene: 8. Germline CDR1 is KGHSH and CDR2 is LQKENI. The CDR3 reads CASSPPGQGKDGYTF. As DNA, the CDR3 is TGTGCCAGCTCACCCCCGGGACAGGGCAAGGATGGCTACACCTTC.

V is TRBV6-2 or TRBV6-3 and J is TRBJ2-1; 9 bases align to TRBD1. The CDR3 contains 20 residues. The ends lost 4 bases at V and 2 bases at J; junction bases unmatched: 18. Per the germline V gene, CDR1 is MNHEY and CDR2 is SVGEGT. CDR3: CASSLTRGTGKSTAYNEQFF. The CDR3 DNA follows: TGTGCCAGCAGTTTGACGAGAGGGACAGGGAAGTCGACGGCCTACAATGAGCAGTTCTTC.

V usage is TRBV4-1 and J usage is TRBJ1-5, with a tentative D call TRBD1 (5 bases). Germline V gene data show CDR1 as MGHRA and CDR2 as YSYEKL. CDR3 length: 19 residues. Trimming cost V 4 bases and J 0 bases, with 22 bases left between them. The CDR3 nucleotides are TGCGCCAGCAGCCCCCGCCCGGAGACAGTCGGAAATAGCAATCAGCCCCAGCATTTT. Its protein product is CASSPRPETVGNSNQPQHF.

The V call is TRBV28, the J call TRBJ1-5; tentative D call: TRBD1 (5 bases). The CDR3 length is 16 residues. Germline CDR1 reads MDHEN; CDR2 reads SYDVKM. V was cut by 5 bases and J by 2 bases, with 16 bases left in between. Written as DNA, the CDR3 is TGTGCCAGCAGTCCAAGGCGGGGGTTCGGCAATCAGCCCCAGCATTTT. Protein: CASSPRRGFGNQPQHF.

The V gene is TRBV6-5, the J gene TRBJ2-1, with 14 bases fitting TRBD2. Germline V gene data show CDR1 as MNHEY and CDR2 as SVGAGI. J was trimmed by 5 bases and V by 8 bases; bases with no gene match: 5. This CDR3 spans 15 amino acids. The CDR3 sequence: CASGTSGRRDNEQFF. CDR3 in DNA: TGTGCCAGCGGGACTAGCGGGAGAAGGGACAATGAGCAGTTCTTC.

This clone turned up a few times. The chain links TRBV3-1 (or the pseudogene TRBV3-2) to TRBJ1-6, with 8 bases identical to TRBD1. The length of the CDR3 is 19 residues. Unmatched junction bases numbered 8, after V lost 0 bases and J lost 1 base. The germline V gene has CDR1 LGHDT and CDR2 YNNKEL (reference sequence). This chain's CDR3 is CASSQEAGTGRSYNSPLHF. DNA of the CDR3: TGTGCCAGCAGCCAAGAGGCGGGGACAGGAAGGTCCTATAATTCACCCCTCCACTTT.

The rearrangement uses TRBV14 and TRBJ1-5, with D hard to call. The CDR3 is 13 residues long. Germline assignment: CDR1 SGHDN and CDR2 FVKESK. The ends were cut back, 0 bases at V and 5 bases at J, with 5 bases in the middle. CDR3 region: CASSQDTHQPQHF. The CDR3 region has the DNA TGTGCCAGCAGCCAAGATACACATCAGCCCCAGCATTTT. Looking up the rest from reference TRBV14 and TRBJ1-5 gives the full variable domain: EAGVTQFPSHSVIEKGQTVTLRCDPISGHDNLYWYRRVMGKEIKFLLHFVKESKQDESGMPNNRFLAERTGGTYSTLKVQPAELEDSGVYFCASSQDTHQPQHFGDGTRLSIL.

In nucleotides, the CDR3 is TGTGCCAGCAGGTCGTGGGGGCGCGGTGAAAAACTGTTTTTT. This encodes CASRSWGRGEKLFF. The gene calls are TRBV6-5 and TRBJ1-4; a possible D gene is TRBD1 (6 bases). In germline, CDR1 is MNHEY, CDR2 SVGAGI. V shed 6 bases and J shed 7 bases, with 15 bases lying between them. The CDR3 loop spans 14 amino acids.

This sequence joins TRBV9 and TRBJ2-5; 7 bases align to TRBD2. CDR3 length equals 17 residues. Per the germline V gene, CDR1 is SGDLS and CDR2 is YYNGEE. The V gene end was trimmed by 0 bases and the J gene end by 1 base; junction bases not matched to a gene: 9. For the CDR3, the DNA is TGTGCCAGCAGCGTAGGCGCGGCTAGCGGAGCCCAAGAGACCCAGTACTTC. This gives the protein CASSVGAASGAQETQYF.

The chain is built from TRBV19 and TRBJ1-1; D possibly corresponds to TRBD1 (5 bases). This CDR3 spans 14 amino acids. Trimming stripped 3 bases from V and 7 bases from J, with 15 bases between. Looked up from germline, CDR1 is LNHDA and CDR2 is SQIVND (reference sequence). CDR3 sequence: CASSIRTGRVEAFF. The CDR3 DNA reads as TGTGCCAGTAGTATTAGAACAGGCCGGGTTGAAGCTTTCTTT.

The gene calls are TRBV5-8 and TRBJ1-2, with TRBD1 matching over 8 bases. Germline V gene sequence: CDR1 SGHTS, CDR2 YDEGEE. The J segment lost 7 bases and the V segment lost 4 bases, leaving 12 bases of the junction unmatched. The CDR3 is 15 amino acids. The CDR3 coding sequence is TGTGCCAGCAGCCCAACTACGGACAGGGTGGGTGGCTACACCTTC. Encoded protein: CASSPTTDRVGGYTF.

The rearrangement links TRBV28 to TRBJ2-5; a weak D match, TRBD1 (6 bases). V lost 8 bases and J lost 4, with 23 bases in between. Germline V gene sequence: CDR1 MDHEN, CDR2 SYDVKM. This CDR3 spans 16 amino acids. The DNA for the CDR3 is TGTGCCAGCCACGGATCACGAGGCAGGGGTACAGAGACCCAGTACTTC. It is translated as CASHGSRGRGTETQYF.